The 14 T cell receptor beta chains listed next were all sequenced from one sample in a study of blood T cell repertoires in COVID-19. Sequencing was performed with immunoSEQ multiplex PCR; in TCRdb, only in-frame clones are kept and a portion is missing. In the table there are about 170,000 clones, 70% to 85% of which are singletons. The sequencing input was PBMCs or T cells enriched from blood (not recorded which). All receptors derive from a woman in her seventies in a cohort exposed to, infected with or recovered from COVID-19 (not recorded which).

J is TRBJ1-1 and V is TRBV5-1; unclear D gene. Germline V lookup: CDR1 SGHRS, CDR2 YFSETQ. V was clipped by 2 bases and J by 4 bases, with 12 bases between them. This CDR3 has 14 amino acids. For the CDR3, the DNA is TGCGCCAGCAGCTTTGTTCTAGGAGGCACTGAAGCTTTCTTT. Encoded protein: CASSFVLGGTEAFF.

This sequence joins TRBV10-3 and TRBJ1-1; no reliable D call. CDR3 length: 17 amino acids. V was clipped by 2 bases and J by 0 bases, with 16 bases between them. Germline CDR1 reads ENHRY; CDR2 reads SYGVKD. DNA of the CDR3: TGTGCCATCAGTGAGCGCCGGGAGGGCGGAATGAACACTGAAGCTTTCTTT. Translation gives CAISERREGGMNTEAFF.

CDR3 nucleotides: TGTGCCAGCAGTTCCGGGACAACGAACACCGGGGAGCTGTTTTTT. Translation gives CASSSGTTNTGELFF. This sequence joins TRBV28 and TRBJ2-2; possibly TRBD1 for D (6 bases). This CDR3 region has 15 residues. V lost 4 bases and J 0 bases, leaving 9 bases between the germline ends. Germline loops: CDR1 MDHEN, CDR2 SYDVKM.

In nucleotides, the CDR3 is TGCGCCAGCAGCCAAGCCGCAGGGTGGTTCTTTCCCTACGAGCAGTACTTC. It codes for CASSQAAGWFFPYEQYF. V is TRBV4-3 and J is TRBJ2-7, with a weak D call TRBD1 (5 bases). V lost 1 base and J lost 2, with 18 bases in between. The CDR3 totals 17 residues. Per germline, CDR1 LGHNA and CDR2 YSLEER.

The V gene is TRBV7-3, the J gene TRBJ2-2; no definite D call. Trimming removed 4 bases at V and 6 bases at J, with 12 bases between. CDR1 SGHTA and CDR2 FQGTGA come from the germline V gene. The CDR3 loop spans 14 amino acids. The CDR3 spells CASSSTAAAGELFF. The CDR3 DNA sequence: TGTGCCAGCAGCTCGACGGCCGCGGCCGGGGAGCTGTTTTTT.

With regard to this clone: An end of the junction differs from the germline gene, which may be a read error. The J gene is TRBJ1-5, the V gene TRBV4-3; 8 nucleotides match TRBD1. The CDR3 runs to 15 residues. Germline V lookup: CDR1 LGHNA, CDR2 YSLEER. The CDR3 nucleotides read TGCGCCAGCAGCCAAGATGGGACAGGAGATCATCCCCAGCATTTT. Translation gives CASSQDGTGDHPQHF.

By proportion, this clone is medium-sized. The chain links TRBV27 to TRBJ2-2, with D tentatively TRBD2 (6 bases). The CDR3 is 14 residues long. V dropped 0 bases and J dropped 5 bases, with 7 bases sitting between them. Germline V gene sequence: CDR1 MNHEY, CDR2 SMNVEV (reference sequence). In nucleotides, the CDR3 is TGTGCCAGCAGTTTATCTCGGGGGACCGGGGAGCTGTTTTTT. Residues: CASSLSRGTGELFF.

The V and J genes are TRBV2 and TRBJ1-1; the D is unclear. The CDR3 spans 14 residues. Germline values: CDR1 SNHLY, CDR2 FYNNEI. V was trimmed by 0 bases and J by 5 bases, leaving 10 bases between them. The CDR3 bases are TGTGCCAGCAGTGAAGCGCTGACGAGGACTGAAGCTTTCTTT. Translation: CASSEALTRTEAFF.

V usage is TRBV30 and J usage is TRBJ2-5; 7 bases are a match to TRBD2. There are 14 residues in the CDR3. The germline CDR1 and CDR2 sequences are GTSNPN and SVGIG (reference sequence). V lost 2 bases, J lost 1 base, and 4 bases stayed unmatched. The CDR3 sequence: CAWSYGGSQETQYF. The CDR3 nucleotides read TGTGCCTGGAGTTACGGCGGGAGCCAAGAGACCCAGTACTTC. The variable domain in full, with the rest retrieved from reference TRBV30 and TRBJ2-5, is SQTIHQWPATLVQPVGSPLSLECTVEGTSNPNLYWYRQAAGRGLQLLFYSVGIGQISSEVPQNLSASRPQDRQFILSSKKLLLSDSGFYLCAWSYGGSQETQYFGPGTRLLVL.

The chain employs TRBV5-4 and TRBJ2-3; 7 nucleotides line up with TRBD1. Germline loops: CDR1 SGHNT, CDR2 YYREEE (reference sequence). The CDR3 consists of 13 residues. Unmatched junction bases numbered 2, after V lost 3 bases and J lost 4 bases. CDR3 coding DNA: TGTGCCAGCAGCTGGGACAGCTCAGATACGCAGTATTTT. The encoded protein is CASSWDSSDTQYF. The entire variable domain, with the rest obtained from reference TRBV5-4 and TRBJ2-3, is as follows: ETGVTQSPTHLIKTRGQQVTLRCSSQSGHNTVSWYQQALGQGPQFIFQYYREEENGRGNFPPRFSGLQFPNYSSELNVNALELDDSALYLCASSWDSSDTQYFGPGTRLTVL.

This chain links TRBV29-1 with TRBJ2-5, with TRBD1 matching 7 bases. The germline V gene encodes CDR1 SQVTM and CDR2 ANQGSEA. Trimming at V came to 7 bases and at J to 0 bases, leaving 2 bases not matched to a gene. This CDR3 region has 12 residues. CDR3 bases: TGCAGCGGGACAGGTTACCAAGAGACCCAGTACTTC. It yields the protein CSGTGYQETQYF.

The V and J genes are TRBV29-1 and TRBJ2-1; TRBD2 is a possible D gene (5 bases). Germline loops: CDR1 SQVTM, CDR2 ANQGSEA. The CDR3 covers 14 residues. V was pared by 8 bases and J by 0 bases, with 14 bases between. The CDR3 reads CSLWTPSSYNEQFF. CDR3 nucleotide sequence: TGCAGCTTATGGACTCCGAGCTCCTACAATGAGCAGTTCTTC.

The CDR3 spells CASSPSLRTYNEQFF. For the CDR3, the DNA is TGTGCCAGCTCACCATCACTAAGAACCTACAATGAGCAGTTCTTC. This sequence joins TRBV18 and TRBJ2-1; D is unclear. Trimming cost V 2 bases and J 2 bases, with 10 bases left between them. The CDR3 consists of 15 residues. Germline V gives CDR1 KGHSH, CDR2 LQKENI.

V gene TRBV7-3 combines with J gene TRBJ1-6; weak D call: TRBD1 (6 bases). The CDR3 consists of 14 residues. V lost 2 bases and J lost 11, with 13 bases in between. CDR1 is SGHTA, CDR2 FQGTGA, per germline. The CDR3: CASSLQGNGTPLHF. In DNA, the CDR3 is TGTGCCAGCAGCTTACAGGGGAATGGTACACCCCTCCACTTT.